The source of this TCR beta chain is a study of blood T cells in healthy people across ages. A word on this clonotype: The antigen remains undetermined. One end of the junction does not line up with germline, which may come from a read error.

A second PCR, run for about 6 to 12 cycles, used a sample-barcoded 5' primer plus a J-beta primer mix. Tagging of each cDNA molecule was performed by a template-switch adaptor with 12 random nucleotides. From the 5' RACE reads, TCRdb called clonotypes with MiXCR, one entry per CDR3 protein. The data hold about 720,000 distinct CDR3 sequences, with 22% observed a single time. Germline CDR1 SGHKS, CDR2 YYEKEE (reference sequence). The CDR3 extends over 14 amino acids. Study observations and caveats: Among long-lived donors, naive CD4+ cells were more numerous and diversity higher than in aged donors. With donor CMV status unknown, expanded clonotype changes were possibly confounded. While age rose, TCR beta diversity per million T cells dropped in a roughly linear way.

The source of this sequence is a man in his 70s in good health. This chain connects TRBV5-5 to TRBJ1-1; D not resolved. What was sequenced was blood. The CDR3 DNA reads TGTGCCAGCAGCTTGGGTCTGAGGAACACTGAAGTTTTCTTT. Protein sequence: CASSLGLRNTEVFF. The full variable domain, with the rest looked up from reference TRBV5-5 and TRBJ1-1, is DAGVTQSPTHLIKTRGQQVTLRCSPISGHKSVSWYQQVLGQGPQFIFQYYEKEERGRGNFPDRFSARQFPNYSSELNVNALLLGDSALYLCASSLGLRNTEVFFGQGTRLTVV.